The clone carrying this TCR beta chain was seen many times. No antigen is known for it. This CDR3 is 14 amino acids long. V was trimmed by 2 bases and J by 3 bases, leaving 12 bases between them. Germline V gene data show CDR1 as DFQATT and CDR2 as SNEGSKA (reference sequence). This sample is drawn from a study of glioma-infiltrating T cells. Findings of the study overall: Above-expected tissue-blood divergence occurred in all gliomas, most in low-grade ones. Very few CDR3 sequences were shared between tissue and blood.

TCR alpha and beta CDR3 regions were amplified from RNA using iRepertoire nested multiplex PCR. TCRdb redid the calling of the multiplex PCR reads with MiXCR, one entry per CDR3 protein. The table lists 110,000 or so distinct CDR3 sequences, less than 30% of them singletons. This chain links TRBV20-1 with TRBJ2-3; D remains unclear. The sample taken for sequencing was glioma tissue, nonneoplastic brain tissue, or PBMCs (not recorded which). The receptor was isolated from a human donor with low-grade glioma or glioblastoma, undergoing nonglioma brain surgery, or in good health (not recorded which). CDR3 sequence reads: CSARSGPVTDTQYF. In DNA form, the CDR3 reads TGCAGTGCTAGATCTGGTCCCGTTACAGATACGCAGTATTTT.